The 17 T cell receptor beta chains below were found in one sample sequenced in a study of response to subunit inactivated influenza vaccine. TCRdb redid the calling of the RT-PCR reads with MiXCR, one entry per CDR3 protein. This sample has about half a million distinct CDR3 sequences, with about 7.6% found just once. The input for sequencing was PBMCs from blood, taken around 25 months after vaccination. The receptors were sampled from a man aged 50-75 years who received an inactivated influenza vaccine.

This clonotype has at least ten counts. The V gene is TRBV20-1, the J gene TRBJ2-3; D call uncertain. The CDR3 is 13 amino acids. Germline CDR1 is DFQATT and CDR2 is SNEGSKA (reference sequence). V lost 6 bases and J 4 bases, leaving 14 bases between the germline ends. CDR3 in DNA: TGCAGTGCAAGACTGGCTAGGTCAGATACGCAGTATTTT. Translation: CSARLARSDTQYF.

In DNA, the CDR3 is TGTGCCAGCAGCCGCCGGACTAGCGGGAGGTGGGGCACAGATACGCAGTATTTT. Translated, it gives CASSRRTSGRWGTDTQYF. This chain joins TRBV11-2 and TRBJ2-3, with 14 bases aligning to TRBD2. With V trimmed by 5 bases and J by 1 base, 8 bases remained unmatched. This CDR3 has 18 residues. Per germline, CDR1 SGHAT and CDR2 FQNNGV.

Only a few counts were recorded for this clonotype. The chain combines TRBV12-3 or TRBV12-4 with TRBJ1-1, with 7 bases matching TRBD1. CDR3 length: 14 amino acids. V gave up 6 bases and J gave up 0 bases; unmatched junction bases: 4. Written as DNA, the CDR3 is TGTGCCAGCAGAATGGGACAGATGAACACTGAAGCTTTCTTT. This gives the protein CASRMGQMNTEAFF.

The gene calls are TRBV9 and TRBJ2-1; D ambiguous. V was pared by 0 bases and J by 5 bases, with 9 bases between. Germline V gene sequence: CDR1 SGDLS, CDR2 YYNGEE. This CDR3 contains 14 residues. The CDR3: CASSVAGVNNEQFF. The CDR3, as DNA: TGTGCCAGCAGCGTAGCTGGTGTTAACAATGAGCAGTTCTTC.

This clonotype was recorded at least ten times. The chain uses TRBV7-9 and TRBJ1-5, with 9 nucleotides matching TRBD1. Germline CDR1 and CDR2: SEHNR and FQNEAQ (reference sequence). The V and J ends lost 0 bases and 6 bases, in that order; junction bases with no gene match: 3. The CDR3 is 15 amino acids. The CDR3 DNA sequence: TGTGCCAGCAGCTTAGCGGGGACAGGGCTTCAGCCCCAGCATTTT. This translates into CASSLAGTGLQPQHF.

This clonotype was observed a few times. The gene calls are TRBV20-1 and TRBJ2-5; 8 nucleotides agree with TRBD1. The junction had 9 bases not matched to a gene; V was cut back by 0 bases and J by 6 bases. CDR3 size: 15 residues. Germline V gene sequence: CDR1 DFQATT, CDR2 SNEGSKA (reference sequence). The CDR3 DNA reads TGCAGTGCTAGAGATTGGGCAGGGGGCTTAAAGACCCAGTACTTC. It encodes CSARDWAGGLKTQYF.

This clonotype was seen only a few times. V gene TRBV20-1 combines with J gene TRBJ1-2; a possible D gene is TRBD1 (6 bases). Germline loops: CDR1 DFQATT, CDR2 SNEGSKA (reference sequence). CDR3 length: 15 residues. V was clipped by 6 bases and J by 4 bases, with 21 bases between them. CDR3 in DNA: TGCAGTGCCAATAGGCAGGGGACAAACGTCTATGGCTACACCTTC. Translation: CSANRQGTNVYGYTF.

Only a few counts were recorded for this clonotype. The rearrangement links TRBV20-1 to TRBJ2-1; 9 positions agree with TRBD2. With 4 bases clipped from V and 4 bases from J, the junction kept 8 bases outside the gene matches. CDR3 length: 15 amino acids. Germline V CDR1 and CDR2: DFQATT, SNEGSKA (reference sequence). The CDR3 spells CSATRGGRVYNEQFF. Here the CDR3 DNA reads TGCAGTGCTACTCGCGGCGGGAGGGTTTACAATGAGCAGTTCTTC.

The chain employs TRBV3-1 and TRBJ2-7; 11 positions agree with TRBD2. Trimming cost V 4 bases and J 6 bases; bases outside gene matches: 5. Looked up from germline, CDR1 is LGHDT and CDR2 is YNNKEL (reference sequence). The CDR3 has 14 amino acids. Written as DNA, the CDR3 is TGTGCCAGCAGCCTACTAGCGGGAGATAGCGAGCAGTACTTC. It is translated as CASSLLAGDSEQYF.

In its sample, this clonotype was seen a few times. CDR3 loop: CASSQDQAGNYGYTF. CDR3 in DNA: TGTGCCAGCAGCCAAGATCAGGCAGGGAACTATGGCTACACCTTC. V is TRBV4-2 and J is TRBJ1-2, with D maybe TRBD1 (5 bases). This CDR3 region has 15 residues. V was pared by 0 bases and J by 2 bases, with 10 bases between. Germline V CDR1 and CDR2: LGHNA, YNFKEQ.

This clonotype has more than one count but fewer than ten. CDR3 amino acids: CSANREGRSSYEQYF. For the CDR3, the DNA is TGCAGTGCTAACCGGGAGGGCCGGAGCTCCTACGAGCAGTACTTC. The V gene is TRBV20-1, the J gene TRBJ2-7; TRBD2 aligns across 8 bases. The CDR3 consists of 15 residues. Losses at the gene ends were 4 bases for V and 0 bases for J; bases not matched to a gene: 8. Germline loops: CDR1 DFQATT, CDR2 SNEGSKA (reference sequence).

This clonotype has ten or more counts. The rearrangement uses TRBV5-6 and TRBJ1-6; D remains ambiguous. CDR3 length: 15 residues. V dropped 0 bases and J dropped 13 bases, with 17 bases sitting between them. CDR1 is SGHDT and CDR2 is YYEEEE in the germline V gene. The DNA for the CDR3 is TGTGCCAGCAGCTTGGGTCCGGGCCACAAAAGCCCCCTCCACTTT. As protein: CASSLGPGHKSPLHF.

V and J are TRBV5-1 and TRBJ2-7; TRBD1 is a possible D gene (5 bases). Trimming shortened V by 0 bases and J by 3 bases, and 7 bases separated the two germline ends. This CDR3 spans 13 amino acids. Germline CDR1 is SGHRS and CDR2 is YFSETQ. The CDR3 bases are TGCGCCAGCAGCTTGGATGGACACTACGAGCAGTACTTC. This sequence encodes CASSLDGHYEQYF.

This clonotype was seen ten or more times. This chain uses TRBV5-1 with TRBJ1-1; D uncertain. Germline lookup yields CDR1 SGHRS and CDR2 YFSETQ. The length of the CDR3 is 14 residues. Trimming took off 2 bases at V and 5 bases at J, with 13 bases between the two ends. DNA for the CDR3: TGCGCCAGCAGCTTCCTGGACGTTGGGACTGAAGCTTTCTTT. This encodes CASSFLDVGTEAFF.

For the CDR3, the DNA is TGTGCCAGCAGTAGATTAGCGGGGGGTAAAGAGACCCAGTACTTC. Its protein is CASSRLAGGKETQYF. The V and J genes are TRBV6-1 and TRBJ2-5; TRBD2 aligns across 10 bases. Germline values: CDR1 MNHNS, CDR2 SASEGT. The CDR3 is 15 amino acids. V lost 5 bases, J lost 3 bases, and 6 bases stayed unmatched.

This clonotype was picked up many times. The CDR3 protein is CAAIGTDPNYGYTF. The CDR3 region has the DNA TGTGCCGCGATAGGGACAGATCCAAACTATGGCTACACCTTC. This rearrangement joins TRBV24-1 to TRBJ1-2; 7 bases agree with TRBD1. V shed 12 bases, J shed 2 bases, and the junction held 11 bases outside the gene matches. CDR3 length equals 14 residues. Germline lookup yields CDR1 KGHDR and CDR2 SFDVKD.

At least ten counts were recorded for this clonotype. The J gene is TRBJ1-1, the V gene TRBV12-3 or TRBV12-4; D perhaps matches TRBD1 (6 bases). Deletions cut 4 bases from V and 11 bases from J, with 14 bases between. The CDR3 contains 12 residues. The CDR3 sequence is CASSYGQSMAFF. The CDR3 nucleotides read TGTGCCAGCAGTTACGGACAGTCGATGGCTTTCTTT.